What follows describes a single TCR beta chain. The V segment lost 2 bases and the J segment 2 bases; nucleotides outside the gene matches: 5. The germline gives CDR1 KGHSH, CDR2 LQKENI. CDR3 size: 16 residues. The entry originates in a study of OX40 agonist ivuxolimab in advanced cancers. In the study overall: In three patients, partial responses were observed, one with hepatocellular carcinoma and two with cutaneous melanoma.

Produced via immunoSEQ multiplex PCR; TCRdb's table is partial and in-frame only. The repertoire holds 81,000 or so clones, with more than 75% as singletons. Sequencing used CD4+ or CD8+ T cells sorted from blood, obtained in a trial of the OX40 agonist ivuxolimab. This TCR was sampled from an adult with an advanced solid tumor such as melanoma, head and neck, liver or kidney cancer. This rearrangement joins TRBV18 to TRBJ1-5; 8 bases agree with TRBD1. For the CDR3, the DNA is TGTGCCAGCTCACCAATAGGACAGGGAGGCAATCAGCCCCAGCATTTT. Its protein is CASSPIGQGGNQPQHF.